This TCR beta chain was sequenced during a study of blood T cell repertoires in COVID-19 (dated by TCRdb to 2018 to 2020). With regard to the full study: Samples from collaborators originated in the United States, Italy and Spain and spanned both the acute and convalescent phases of COVID-19. Subjects who had been exposed to COVID-19, were actively infected with it, or had recovered from it provided the deeply sampled blood TCRbeta repertoires that made up the dataset. The prospective study material was composed of cDNA or gDNA derived from T cells, B-cell-depleted T cells, or PBMCs. Where available, HLA class I and class II types were obtained from metadata supplied by the sample provider rather than from assay-based typing. The repertoires were released in a freely available public database intended as a resource for research on the immune response to SARS-CoV-2. Nearly every sample came with metadata listing a de-identified subject ID, COVID-19 status, age in years and sex. Samples were obtained from the ongoing ImmuneRACE study (first 160 participants) and from 1,200 or so subjects provided by 6 global collaborators. Overall study results and their limits: The amount of clinical and demographic metadata varied by source and participant and was provided uncurated.

The immunoSEQ Assay, a bias-controlled multiplex PCR, was used to amplify TCRbeta CDR3 regions from genomic DNA. The published analysis was carried out like this. The number of nucleated cells in each sample was estimated by amplification of reference gene primers within the assay. To quantify the absolute abundance of each unique TCRbeta CDR3 rearrangement, sequence reads were collapsed and filtered. For each sample, productive Simpson clonality was calculated by taking the square root of Simpson's diversity index across productive rearrangements. TCRdb holds this immuneACCESS table with in-frame rearrangements only. Some clones are missing; in checked studies, unresolved V genes explain under half, and the rest has no known cause. The V and J calls and clone size were taken over from that table, and D and trimming were inferred from the DNA. The sample contains over 120,000 clones, about 80% of them found a single time. The ten largest make up about 4% of the sample.

Another Seattle source contributed samples from volunteer blood donors who had recovered from COVID-19. The collaborating institutions used their own protocols to collect whole blood in K2EDTA tubes. For TCRbeta analysis, collaborator samples were shipped as frozen whole blood, as isolated PBMCs, or as DNA extracted from either sample type. A word on this clone: This receptor's antigen is unknown. It has no much larger one-base neighbor in the sample; base qualities were not kept.

The sample was peripheral blood. The TCR was taken from a man in his sixties or seventies who had recovered from COVID-19.

The CDR3 protein: CASSLGLAGGPGSYEQYF. Read as DNA, the sequence is TGTGCCAGCAGCTTAGGGCTAGCGGGAGGGCCCGGGTCCTACGAGCAGTACTTC. Recombination joined TRBV11-2 with TRBJ2-7, with 12 middle bases fitting TRBD2. The germline V end is reduced by 1 base and the J end by 1 base; junction bases left unmatched: 8. Measured from the cysteine to the phenylalanine, the CDR3 is 18 residues long. Only the CDR3 part of the read is kept: 54 bases, read in frame from the first base. The germline V gene gives CDR1 as SGHAT and CDR2 as FQNNGV. The CDR3, completed at both ends by the reference TRBV11-2 and TRBJ2-7 genes, gives the full variable domain EAGVAQSPRYKIIEKRQSVAFWCNPISGHATLYWYQQILGQGPKLLIQFQNNGVVDDSQLPKDRFSAERLKGVDSTLKIQPAKLEDSAVYLCASSLGLAGGPGSYEQYFGPGTRLTVT.